This T cell receptor beta chain was sequenced in a study of T-cell memory formation after mild COVID-19. Study-level points and caveats: Researchers report contracting CD4+ clones mostly in CM and EM, with CD8+ clones in EMRA.

V shed 3 bases, J shed 6 bases, and the junction held 8 bases outside the gene matches. Germline V gene data show CDR1 as SGHDN and CDR2 as FVKESK. The CDR3 loop spans 14 amino acids. Each CDR3 protein gets one entry after TCRdb re-called the 5' RACE reads with MiXCR. The data hold a few hundred thousand distinct CDR3 sequences, with around a quarter observed a single time. Details on this clonotype: Its target is unknown. Since a much larger clone is just one base distant, this may be a read error.

The rearrangement uses TRBV14 and TRBJ2-7; 7 bases match TRBD1. This sequence originates from an adult woman who had mild COVID-19 (a few samples of this study predate the infection). Cell type and time point are not known. The sequenced material came from PBMCs or a T cell subset sorted from them (not recorded which). The CDR3 region has the DNA TGTGCCAGCAGCCACGCCGGGACAGCTAGCGAGCAGTACTTC. It encodes CASSHAGTASEQYF.